This T cell receptor (beta chain) was identified in a study of blood T cell repertoires in COVID-19. On the study more broadly: Donors in the United States, Italy and Spain gave samples during acute or convalescent COVID-19. PBMCs, B-cell-depleted T cells, or T cells provided the cDNA or gDNA that made up the material.

In the source study's methods: The assay estimated nucleated cells by amplifying reference gene primers. Using immunoSEQ multiplex PCR, the repertoire was profiled, and TCRdb retains in-frame clones only, with some absent. That table is the source of V, J and clone size, and D and trimming were worked out from the DNA. The table shows 200,000 to 300,000 clones, with roughly 82% occurring only once. There are a few counts of this clone. The sample taken for sequencing was peripheral blood. This receptor was taken from a man aged 40-49 years who had recovered from COVID-19.

For the CDR3, the DNA is TGCGCCAGCAGTCATCGACAGAACACCGGGGAGCTGTTTTTT. The encoded protein is CASSHRQNTGELFF. The chain recombines TRBV23-1 with TRBJ2-2; D not resolved. TRBV23-1 falls under the ORF class, with uncertain function. The CDR3 extends over 14 amino acids. V was cut by 3 bases and J by 1 base, with 6 bases left in between.